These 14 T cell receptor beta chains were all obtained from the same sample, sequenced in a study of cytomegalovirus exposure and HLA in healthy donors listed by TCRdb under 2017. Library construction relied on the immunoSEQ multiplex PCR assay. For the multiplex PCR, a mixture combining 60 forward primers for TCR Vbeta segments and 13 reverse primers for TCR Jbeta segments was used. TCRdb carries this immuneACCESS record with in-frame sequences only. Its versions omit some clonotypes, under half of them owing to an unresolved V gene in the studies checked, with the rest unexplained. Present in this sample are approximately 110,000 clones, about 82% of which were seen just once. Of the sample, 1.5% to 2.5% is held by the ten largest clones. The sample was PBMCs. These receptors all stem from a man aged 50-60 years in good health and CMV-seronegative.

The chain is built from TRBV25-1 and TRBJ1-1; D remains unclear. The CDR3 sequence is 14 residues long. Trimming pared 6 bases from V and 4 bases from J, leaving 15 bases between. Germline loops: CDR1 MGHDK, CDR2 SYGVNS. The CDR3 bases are TGTGCCAGCAGCAGGACGGGGTATCTCACTGAAGCTTTCTTT. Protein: CASSRTGYLTEAFF.

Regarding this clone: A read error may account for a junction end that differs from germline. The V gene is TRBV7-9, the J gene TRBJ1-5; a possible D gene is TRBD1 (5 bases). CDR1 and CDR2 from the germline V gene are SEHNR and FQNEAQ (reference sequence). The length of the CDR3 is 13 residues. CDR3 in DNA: TGTTCCAGCAGCCAGACAGTCAATCAGCCCCAGCATTTT. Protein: CSSSQTVNQPQHF.

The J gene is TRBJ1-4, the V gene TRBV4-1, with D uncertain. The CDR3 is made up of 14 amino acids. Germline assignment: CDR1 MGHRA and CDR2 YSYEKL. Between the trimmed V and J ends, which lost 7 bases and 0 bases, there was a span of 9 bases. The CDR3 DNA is TGCGCCAGCAAAAGTACTGCAACTAATGAAAAACTGTTTTTT. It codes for CASKSTATNEKLFF.

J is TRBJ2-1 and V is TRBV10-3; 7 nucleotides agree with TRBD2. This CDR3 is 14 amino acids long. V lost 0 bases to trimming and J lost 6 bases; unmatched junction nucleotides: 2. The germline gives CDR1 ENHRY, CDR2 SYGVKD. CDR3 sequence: CAISESPGGNEQFF. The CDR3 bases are TGTGCCATCAGTGAGTCTCCGGGGGGCAATGAGCAGTTCTTC.

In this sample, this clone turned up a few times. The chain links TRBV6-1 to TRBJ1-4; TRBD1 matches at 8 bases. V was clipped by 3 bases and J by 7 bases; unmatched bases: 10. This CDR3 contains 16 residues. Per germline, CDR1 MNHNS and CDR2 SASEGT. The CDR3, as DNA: TGTGCCAGCAGTGAGGGCTCGACAGGGGTGGGTGAAAAACTGTTTTTT. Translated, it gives CASSEGSTGVGEKLFF.

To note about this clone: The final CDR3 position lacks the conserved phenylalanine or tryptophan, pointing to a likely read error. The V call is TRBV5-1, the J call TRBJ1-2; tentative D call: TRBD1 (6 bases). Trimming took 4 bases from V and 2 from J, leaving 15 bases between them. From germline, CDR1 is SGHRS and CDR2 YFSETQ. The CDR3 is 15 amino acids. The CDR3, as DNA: TGCGCCAGCAGCCCCCAGGGGACACTCAACTATGGCTACACCCTC. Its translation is CASSPQGTLNYGYTL.

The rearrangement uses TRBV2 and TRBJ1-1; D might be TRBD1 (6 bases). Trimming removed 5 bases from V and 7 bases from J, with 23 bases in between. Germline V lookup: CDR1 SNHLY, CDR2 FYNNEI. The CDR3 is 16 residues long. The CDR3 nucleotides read TGTGCCAGCAGTATTACGAACAGGGCCGCAAGCGGTGAAGCTTTCTTT. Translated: CASSITNRAASGEAFF.

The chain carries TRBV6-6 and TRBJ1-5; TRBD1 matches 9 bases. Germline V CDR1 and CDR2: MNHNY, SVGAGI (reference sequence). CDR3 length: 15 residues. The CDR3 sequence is CGTKPGQGSNQPQHF. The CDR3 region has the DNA TGTGGCACCAAGCCGGGACAGGGAAGCAATCAGCCCCAGCATTTT.

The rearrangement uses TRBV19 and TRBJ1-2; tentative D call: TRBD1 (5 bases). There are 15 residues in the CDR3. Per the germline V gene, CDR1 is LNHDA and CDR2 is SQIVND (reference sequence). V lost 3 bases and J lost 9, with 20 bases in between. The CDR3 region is CASSIPQSGVRSYTF. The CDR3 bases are TGTGCCAGTAGTATCCCCCAGTCGGGGGTTAGGAGCTACACCTTC.

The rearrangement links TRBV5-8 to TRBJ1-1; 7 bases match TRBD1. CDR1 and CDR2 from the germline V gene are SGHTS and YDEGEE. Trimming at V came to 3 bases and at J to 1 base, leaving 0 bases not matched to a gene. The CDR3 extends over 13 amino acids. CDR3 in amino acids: CASSWDRNTEAFF. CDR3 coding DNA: TGTGCCAGCAGCTGGGACAGGAACACTGAAGCTTTCTTT. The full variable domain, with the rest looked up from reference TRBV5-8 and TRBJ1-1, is EAGVTQSPTHLIKTRGQQATLRCSPISGHTSVYWYQQALGLGLQFLLWYDEGEERNRGNFPPRFSGRQFPNYSSELNVNALELEDSALYLCASSWDRNTEAFFGQGTRLTVV.

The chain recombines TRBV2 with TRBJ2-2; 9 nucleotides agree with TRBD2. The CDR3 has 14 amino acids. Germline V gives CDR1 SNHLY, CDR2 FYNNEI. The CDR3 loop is CLSISGGYTGELFF. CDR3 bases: TGTTTGTCCATAAGCGGGGGGTACACCGGGGAGCTGTTTTTT. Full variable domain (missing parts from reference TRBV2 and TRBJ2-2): EPEVTQTPSHQVTQMGQEVILRCVPISNHLYFYWYRQILGQKVEFLVSFYNNEISEKSEIFDDQFSVERPDGSNFTLKIRSTKLEDSAMYFCLSISGGYTGELFFGEGSRLTVL.

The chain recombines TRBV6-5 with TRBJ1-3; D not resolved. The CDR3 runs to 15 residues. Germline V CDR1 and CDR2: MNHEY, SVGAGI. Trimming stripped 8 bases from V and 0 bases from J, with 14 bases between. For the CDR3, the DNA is TGTGCCAGCTCAGAGCGGAGTAACTCTGGAAACACCATATATTTT. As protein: CASSERSNSGNTIYF.

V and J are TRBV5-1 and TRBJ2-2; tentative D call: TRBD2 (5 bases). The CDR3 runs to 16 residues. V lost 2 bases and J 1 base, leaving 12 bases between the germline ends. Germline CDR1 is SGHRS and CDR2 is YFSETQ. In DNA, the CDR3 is TGCGCCAGCAGCTTCAATGACGGACTGAACACCGGGGAGCTGTTTTTT. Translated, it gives CASSFNDGLNTGELFF.

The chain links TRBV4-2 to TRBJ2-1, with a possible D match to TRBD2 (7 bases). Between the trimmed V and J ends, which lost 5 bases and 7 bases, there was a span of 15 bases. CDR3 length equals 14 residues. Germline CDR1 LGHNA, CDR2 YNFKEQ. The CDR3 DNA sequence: TGTGCCAGCAGCAGGGGGGGGGCCGGGAATGAGCAGTTCTTC. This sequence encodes CASSRGGAGNEQFF.